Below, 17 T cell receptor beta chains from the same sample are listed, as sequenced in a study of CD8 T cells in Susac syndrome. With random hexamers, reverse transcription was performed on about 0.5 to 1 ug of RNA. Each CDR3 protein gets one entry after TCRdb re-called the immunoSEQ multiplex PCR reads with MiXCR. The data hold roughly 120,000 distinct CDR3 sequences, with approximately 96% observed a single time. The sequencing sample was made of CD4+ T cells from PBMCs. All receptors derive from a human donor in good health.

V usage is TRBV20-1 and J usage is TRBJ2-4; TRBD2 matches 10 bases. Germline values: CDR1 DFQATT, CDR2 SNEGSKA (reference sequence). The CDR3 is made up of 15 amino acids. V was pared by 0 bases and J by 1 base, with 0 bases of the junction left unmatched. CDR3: CSARDSGGAKNIQYF. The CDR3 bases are TGCAGTGCTAGAGATAGCGGGGGGGCCAAAAACATTCAGTACTTC.

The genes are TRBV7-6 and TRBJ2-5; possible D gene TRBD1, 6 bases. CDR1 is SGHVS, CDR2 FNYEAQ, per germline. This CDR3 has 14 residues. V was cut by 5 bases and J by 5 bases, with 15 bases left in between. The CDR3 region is CASSPDQGWETQYF. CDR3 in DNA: TGTGCCAGCAGCCCTGACCAGGGGTGGGAGACCCAGTACTTC.

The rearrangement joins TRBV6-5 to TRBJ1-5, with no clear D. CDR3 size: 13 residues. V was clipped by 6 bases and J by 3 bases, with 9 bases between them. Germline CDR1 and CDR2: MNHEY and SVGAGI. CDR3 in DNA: TGTGCCAGCAGCCCAACATACAATCAGCCCCAGCATTTT. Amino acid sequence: CASSPTYNQPQHF.

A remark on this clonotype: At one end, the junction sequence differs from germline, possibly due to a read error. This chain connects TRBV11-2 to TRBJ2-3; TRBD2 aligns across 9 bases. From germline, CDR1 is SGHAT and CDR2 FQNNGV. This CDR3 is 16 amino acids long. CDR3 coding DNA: TGTGCCAGCAGCTTTTTAGCGGGAGTGAGTACAGATACGCAGTTTTTT. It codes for CASSFLAGVSTDTQFF.

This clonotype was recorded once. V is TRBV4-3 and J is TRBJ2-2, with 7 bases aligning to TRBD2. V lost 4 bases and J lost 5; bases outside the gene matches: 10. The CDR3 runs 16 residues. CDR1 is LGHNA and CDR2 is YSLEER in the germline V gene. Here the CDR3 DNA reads TGCGCCAGCAGCCCAGTAGCAACTAGCGCTACCGGGGAGCTGTTTTTT. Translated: CASSPVATSATGELFF.

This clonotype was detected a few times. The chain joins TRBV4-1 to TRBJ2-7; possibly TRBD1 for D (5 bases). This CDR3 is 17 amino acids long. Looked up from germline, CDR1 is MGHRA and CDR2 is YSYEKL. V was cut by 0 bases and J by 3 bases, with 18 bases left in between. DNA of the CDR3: TGCGCCAGCAGCCAAGAAGTTGACAGCCTAAGGAGCTACGAGCAGTACTTC. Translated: CASSQEVDSLRSYEQYF.

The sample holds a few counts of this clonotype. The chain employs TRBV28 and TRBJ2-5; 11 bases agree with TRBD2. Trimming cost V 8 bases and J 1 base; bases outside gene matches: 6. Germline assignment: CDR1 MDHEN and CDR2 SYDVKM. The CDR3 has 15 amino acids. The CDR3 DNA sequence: TGTGCCAGCTCGCTAGCGGGGGGCCTCCAAGAGACCCAGTACTTC. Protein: CASSLAGGLQETQYF. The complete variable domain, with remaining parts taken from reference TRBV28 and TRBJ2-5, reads DVKVTQSSRYLVKRTGEKVFLECVQDMDHENMFWYRQDPGLGLRLIYFSYDVKMKEKGDIPEGYSVSREKKERFSLILESASTNQTSMYLCASSLAGGLQETQYFGPGTRLLVL.

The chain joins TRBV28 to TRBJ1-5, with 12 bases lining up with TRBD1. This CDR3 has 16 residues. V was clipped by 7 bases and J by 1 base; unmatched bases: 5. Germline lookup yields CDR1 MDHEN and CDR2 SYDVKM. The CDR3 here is CASTRDRGRSNQPQHF. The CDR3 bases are TGTGCCAGCACCCGGGACAGGGGGCGAAGCAATCAGCCCCAGCATTTT.

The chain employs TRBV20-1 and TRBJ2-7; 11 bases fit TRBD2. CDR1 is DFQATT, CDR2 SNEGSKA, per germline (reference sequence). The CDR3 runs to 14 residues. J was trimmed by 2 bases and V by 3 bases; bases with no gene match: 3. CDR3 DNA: TGCAGTGCTAGTTCTAGCGGGGGGACCTACGAGCAGTACTTC. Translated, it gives CSASSSGGTYEQYF.

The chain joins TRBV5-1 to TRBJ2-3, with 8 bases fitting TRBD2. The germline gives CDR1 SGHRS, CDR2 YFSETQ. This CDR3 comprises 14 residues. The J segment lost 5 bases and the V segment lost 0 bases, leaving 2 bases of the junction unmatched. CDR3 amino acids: CASSLGSGEDTQYF. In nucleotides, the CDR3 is TGCGCCAGCAGCTTGGGTAGCGGGGAAGATACGCAGTATTTT.

The CDR3 bases are TGCGCCAGCAGCAAATGGACAGGAGGCGAGCAGTACTTC. It encodes CASSKWTGGEQYF. The genes are TRBV5-1 and TRBJ2-7, with 7 bases identical to TRBD1. The V gene's germline CDR1 is SGHRS and CDR2 YFSETQ. The J segment lost 6 bases and the V segment lost 4 bases, leaving 7 bases of the junction unmatched. This CDR3 comprises 13 residues. Drawing the rest from reference TRBV5-1 and TRBJ2-7, the complete variable domain is KAGVTQTPRYLIKTRGQQVTLSCSPISGHRSVSWYQQTPGQGLQFLFEYFSETQRNKGNFPGRFSGRQFSNSRSEMNVSTLELGDSALYLCASSKWTGGEQYFGPGTRLTVT.

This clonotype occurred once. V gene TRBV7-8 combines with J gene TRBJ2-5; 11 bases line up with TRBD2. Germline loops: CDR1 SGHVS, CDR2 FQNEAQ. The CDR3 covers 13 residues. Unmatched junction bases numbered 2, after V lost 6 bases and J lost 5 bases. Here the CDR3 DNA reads TGTGCCAGCAGAAGGACTAGCGGGGAGACCCAGTACTTC. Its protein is CASRRTSGETQYF.

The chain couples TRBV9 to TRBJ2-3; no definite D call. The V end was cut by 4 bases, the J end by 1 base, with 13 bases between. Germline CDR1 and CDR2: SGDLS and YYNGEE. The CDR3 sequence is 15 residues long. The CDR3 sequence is CASSSNTLGTDTQYF. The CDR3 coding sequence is TGTGCCAGCAGCTCAAACACTCTCGGCACAGATACGCAGTATTTT. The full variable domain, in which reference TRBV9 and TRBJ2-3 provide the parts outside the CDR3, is DSGVTQTPKHLITATGQRVTLRCSPRSGDLSVYWYQQSLDQGLQFLIQYYNGEERAKGNILERFSAQQFPDLHSELNLSSLELGDSALYFCASSSNTLGTDTQYFGPGTRLTVL.

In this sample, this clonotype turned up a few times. The CDR3 here is CASSHPGQGTYEQYF. The CDR3 DNA follows: TGCGCCAGCAGCCACCCCGGACAGGGGACCTACGAGCAGTACTTC. The rearrangement links TRBV4-1 to TRBJ2-7, with 9 bases aligning to TRBD1. Trimming cost V 3 bases and J 2 bases; bases outside gene matches: 5. Germline V gene sequence: CDR1 MGHRA, CDR2 YSYEKL. This CDR3 comprises 15 residues.

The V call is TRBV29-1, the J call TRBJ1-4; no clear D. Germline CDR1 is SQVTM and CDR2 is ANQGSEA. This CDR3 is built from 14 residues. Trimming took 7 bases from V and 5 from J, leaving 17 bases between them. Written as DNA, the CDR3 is TGCAGCGCCCGCCGGGGAGGGTTCAATGAAAAACTGTTTTTT. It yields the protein CSARRGGFNEKLFF.

CDR3 amino acids: CSVQEGTKNIQYF. CDR3 DNA sequence: TGCAGCGTTCAGGAGGGGACCAAAAACATTCAGTACTTC. The chain joins TRBV29-1 to TRBJ2-4, with D tentatively TRBD2 (6 bases). This CDR3 is 13 amino acids long. V was clipped by 5 bases and J by 2 bases, with 10 bases between them. CDR1 SQVTM and CDR2 ANQGSEA come from the germline V gene.

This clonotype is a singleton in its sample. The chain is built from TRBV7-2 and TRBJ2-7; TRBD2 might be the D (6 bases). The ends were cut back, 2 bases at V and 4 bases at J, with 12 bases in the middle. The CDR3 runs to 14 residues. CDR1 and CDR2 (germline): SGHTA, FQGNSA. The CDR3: CASSLMEGRYEQYF. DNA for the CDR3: TGTGCCAGCAGCTTAATGGAGGGGCGGTACGAGCAGTACTTC.